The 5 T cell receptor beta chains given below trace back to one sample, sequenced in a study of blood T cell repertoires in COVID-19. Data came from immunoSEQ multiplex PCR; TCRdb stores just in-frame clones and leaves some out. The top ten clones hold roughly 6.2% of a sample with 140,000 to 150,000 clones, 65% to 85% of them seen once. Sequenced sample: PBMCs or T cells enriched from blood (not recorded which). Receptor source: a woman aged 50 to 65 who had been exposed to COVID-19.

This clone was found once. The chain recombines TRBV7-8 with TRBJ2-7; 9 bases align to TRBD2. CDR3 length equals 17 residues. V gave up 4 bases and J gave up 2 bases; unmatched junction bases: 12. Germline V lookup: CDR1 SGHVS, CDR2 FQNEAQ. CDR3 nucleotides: TGTGCCAGCAGCTACACCCGGGGTAGCGGGGGACCCTACGAGCAGTACTTC. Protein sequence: CASSYTRGSGGPYEQYF.

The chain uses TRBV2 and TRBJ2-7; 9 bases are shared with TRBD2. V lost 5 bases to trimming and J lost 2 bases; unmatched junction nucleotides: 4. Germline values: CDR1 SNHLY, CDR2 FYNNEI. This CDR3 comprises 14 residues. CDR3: CASSLPSGTYEQYF. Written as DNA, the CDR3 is TGTGCCAGCAGTCTCCCTAGCGGGACCTACGAGCAGTACTTC. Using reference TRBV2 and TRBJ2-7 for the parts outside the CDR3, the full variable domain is EPEVTQTPSHQVTQMGQEVILRCVPISNHLYFYWYRQILGQKVEFLVSFYNNEISEKSEIFDDQFSVERPDGSNFTLKIRSTKLEDSAMYFCASSLPSGTYEQYFGPGTRLTVT.

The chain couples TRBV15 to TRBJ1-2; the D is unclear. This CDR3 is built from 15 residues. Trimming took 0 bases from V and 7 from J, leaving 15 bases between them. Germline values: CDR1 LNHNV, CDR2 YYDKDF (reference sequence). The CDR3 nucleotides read TGTGCCACCAGCAGAGACCTACGAAGGCCGGGTGGCTACACCTTC. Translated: CATSRDLRRPGGYTF.

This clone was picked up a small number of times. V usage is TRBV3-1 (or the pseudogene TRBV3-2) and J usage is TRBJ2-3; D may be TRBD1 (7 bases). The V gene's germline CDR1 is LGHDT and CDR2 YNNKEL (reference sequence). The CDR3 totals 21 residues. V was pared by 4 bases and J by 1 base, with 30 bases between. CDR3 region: CASSPPQTGRQGLYCTDTQYF. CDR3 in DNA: TGTGCCAGCAGCCCACCCCAGACCGGGAGACAGGGTTTATACTGCACAGATACGCAGTATTTT.

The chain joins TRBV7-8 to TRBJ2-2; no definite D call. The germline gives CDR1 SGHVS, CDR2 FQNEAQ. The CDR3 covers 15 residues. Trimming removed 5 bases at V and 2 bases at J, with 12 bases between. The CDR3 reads CASSRRKLNTGELFF. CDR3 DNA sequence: TGTGCCAGCAGCCGCCGAAAGCTCAACACCGGGGAGCTGTTTTTT.